The 27 T cell receptor beta chains below come from one sample, sequenced in a study of T-cell reconstitution after alpha-beta-depleted transplantation in children (dated by TCRdb to about 2016). Receptor amplification or capture employed PCR. The sequencing machine was an Illumina HiSeq 2500. Molecular barcoding was employed in the preparation of TCR libraries, with unique molecular identifiers being used to normalize TCRbeta repertoire quantification. The public reads were reanalyzed by TCRdb: fastp trimming at Q25, MiXCR alignment, in-frame beta chains only. For every CDR3 protein sequence, its rows merge into one entry that carries the most common genes and DNA. The table for this sample lists about 77,000 distinct CDR3 sequences; around 18% of them were counted only once. Around half of the sample is taken by the ten largest. In light of the paper, this sample's treatment or condition label describes: allogeneic hematopoietic cell transplantation with graft depleted of TCRalphabeta T cells and CD19 B cells.

The sequenced sample was PBMCs, mostly from graft donor cells, obtained 360 days after TCRalphabeta/CD19-depleted stem cell transplant. These receptor sequences come from a male patient under 10 years old who had a stem cell transplant for acute lymphoblastic leukemia, so the T cells may come from the graft donor.

V is TRBV28 and J is TRBJ2-7; D ambiguous. Germline CDR1 and CDR2: MDHEN and SYDVKM. V lost 2 bases to trimming and J lost 2 bases, with 4 bases between them. The length of the CDR3 is 12 residues. CDR3 amino acids: CASSLRPYEQYF. DNA of the CDR3: TGTGCCAGCAGTTTAAGACCCTACGAGCAGTACTTC.

The chain uses TRBV10-3 and TRBJ2-3; TRBD1 aligns across 7 bases. The V and J ends lost 7 bases and 5 bases, in that order; junction bases with no gene match: 9. CDR1 and CDR2 (germline): ENHRY, SYGVKD. The CDR3 length is 14 residues. This CDR3 reads CAITSRGRQDTQYF. DNA of the CDR3: TGTGCCATCACCAGTAGGGGGCGCCAAGATACGCAGTATTTT.

This clonotype has just a few counts. This chain joins TRBV12-5 and TRBJ2-3; 11 positions agree with TRBD2. Germline CDR1 and CDR2: LGHNT and FRNRAP. V lost 0 bases and J lost 3; bases outside the gene matches: 8. The CDR3 has 18 amino acids. As DNA, the CDR3 is TGTGCTAGTGGTTTGGTACTTAGCGGGAGGGTTGGTACAGATACGCAGTATTTT. Protein sequence: CASGLVLSGRVGTDTQYF.

A few counts support this clonotype. The chain carries TRBV7-2 and TRBJ2-7, with 7 bases lining up with TRBD1. V shed 4 bases and J 8 bases; nucleotides not matched to a gene: 8. This CDR3 spans 13 amino acids. Germline CDR1 SGHTA, CDR2 FQGNSA. CDR3 in DNA: TGTGCCAGCAGCTCGGTGGCAGGGGGTAAGCAGTACTTC. This sequence encodes CASSSVAGGKQYF.

This clonotype was counted only a few times. The CDR3 DNA sequence: TGTGCCAGCAGCCGTTATGGAGACGGGGGGGAGACCCAGTACTTC. This sequence encodes CASSRYGDGGETQYF. The chain employs TRBV7-9 and TRBJ2-5; TRBD2 agrees at 7 bases. With V trimmed by 5 bases and J by 5 bases, 11 bases remained unmatched. Germline lookup yields CDR1 SEHNR and CDR2 FQNEAQ (reference sequence). The CDR3 sequence is 15 residues long.

This clonotype was counted between two and nine times. The rearrangement links TRBV10-3 to TRBJ2-1, with D possibly TRBD2 on 5 matching bases. CDR3 length equals 13 residues. CDR1 and CDR2 from the germline V gene are ENHRY and SYGVKD. The germline V and J ends were trimmed by 10 bases and 4 bases, with 14 bases remaining between them. CDR3 DNA: TGTGCCACTCTTAGCGCCATTTACAATGAGCAGTTCTTC. Translating it yields CATLSAIYNEQFF.

This clonotype has only a few counts. This chain joins TRBV7-9 and TRBJ2-1; 7 bases line up with TRBD2. Trimming took 1 base from V and 7 from J; bases not matched to a gene: 10. The CDR3 runs 16 residues. CDR1 SEHNR and CDR2 FQNEAQ come from the germline V gene (reference sequence). CDR3 in DNA: TGTGCCAGCAGCTTAGAATTTTGGGCTAGCGGAAATGAGCAGTTCTTC. It is translated as CASSLEFWASGNEQFF.

This clonotype was seen many times. The J gene is TRBJ2-7, the V gene TRBV7-8; unclear D gene. Trimming shortened V by 0 bases and J by 2 bases, and 11 bases separated the two germline ends. This CDR3 has 15 amino acids. Germline assignment: CDR1 SGHVS and CDR2 FQNEAQ. CDR3 DNA sequence: TGTGCCAGCAGCTTAGCGCTTGGCCTAACCTACGAGCAGTACTTC. Amino acids: CASSLALGLTYEQYF.

This clonotype appeared a few times. V usage is TRBV2 and J usage is TRBJ2-7; 12 bases map to TRBD1. Germline V gene sequence: CDR1 SNHLY, CDR2 FYNNEI. The CDR3 loop spans 15 amino acids. The V and J ends lost 7 bases and 4 bases, in that order; junction bases with no gene match: 8. CDR3 in amino acids: CASTRDRGLGYEQYF. CDR3 in DNA: TGTGCCAGCACCAGGGACAGGGGGCTCGGTTACGAGCAGTACTTC. The variable domain in full, completed from reference TRBV2 and TRBJ2-7, reads EPEVTQTPSHQVTQMGQEVILRCVPISNHLYFYWYRQILGQKVEFLVSFYNNEISEKSEIFDDQFSVERPDGSNFTLKIRSTKLEDSAMYFCASTRDRGLGYEQYFGPGTRLTVT.

This clonotype turned up a few times. The J gene is TRBJ2-7, the V gene TRBV6-5; tentatively, D is TRBD1 (6 bases). Germline V gene data show CDR1 as MNHEY and CDR2 as SVGAGI. The V end was cut by 4 bases, the J end by 1 base, with 17 bases between. The CDR3 totals 16 residues. CDR3 loop: CASSLERATGSYEQYF. The CDR3 bases are TGTGCCAGCAGTTTAGAACGGGCGACAGGTTCCTACGAGCAGTACTTC.

This clonotype was detected only a few times. The chain recombines TRBV11-2 with TRBJ2-3, with a possible D match to TRBD2 (5 bases). The CDR3 runs to 19 residues. Germline assignment: CDR1 SGHAT and CDR2 FQNNGV. V lost 2 bases and J 1 base, leaving 22 bases between the germline ends. For the CDR3, the DNA is TGTGCCAGCAGCTTACGTCGGGGAGTACCCCAGAAGGGCACAGATACGCAGTATTTT. Residues: CASSLRRGVPQKGTDTQYF.

This clonotype was observed many times. The chain couples TRBV28 to TRBJ2-1; D is undetermined. The CDR3 covers 14 residues. Deletions cut 5 bases from V and 2 bases from J, with 10 bases between. Germline CDR1 and CDR2: MDHEN and SYDVKM. The chain's CDR3 is CASSTWSTYNEQFF. DNA for the CDR3: TGTGCCAGCAGTACCTGGAGCACCTACAATGAGCAGTTCTTC. The complete variable domain, with remaining parts taken from reference TRBV28 and TRBJ2-1, reads DVKVTQSSRYLVKRTGEKVFLECVQDMDHENMFWYRQDPGLGLRLIYFSYDVKMKEKGDIPEGYSVSREKKERFSLILESASTNQTSMYLCASSTWSTYNEQFFGPGTRLTVL.

This clonotype was seen only a few times. For the CDR3, the DNA is TGTGCCCCGAGCCGAGCGTCCCCTAGCACAGATACGCAGTATTTT. Protein product: CAPSRASPSTDTQYF. V usage is TRBV12-3 or TRBV12-4 and J usage is TRBJ2-3; D unresolved. V lost 11 bases to trimming and J lost 0 bases, with 18 bases between them. The CDR3 runs to 15 residues.

This clonotype was detected a few times. The chain carries TRBV6-1 and TRBJ2-2; 11 bases map to TRBD2. Germline lookup yields CDR1 MNHNS and CDR2 SASEGT. The CDR3 length is 15 residues. The junction had 5 bases not matched to a gene; V was cut back by 5 bases and J by 6 bases. Written as DNA, the CDR3 is TGTGCCAGCAGTAGACTAGCGGGGACGGCCGGGGAGCTGTTTTTT. Amino acids: CASSRLAGTAGELFF.

This clonotype has at least ten counts. J is TRBJ2-1 and V is TRBV6-1; D unclear. The CDR3 length is 14 residues. Germline V gene sequence: CDR1 MNHNS, CDR2 SASEGT. V was clipped by 8 bases and J by 4 bases, with 15 bases between them. The CDR3 DNA reads as TGTGCCAGCCTGATTTTGCCCCGGTACAATGAGCAGTTCTTC. It specifies CASLILPRYNEQFF.

This clonotype appeared a few times. The CDR3 coding sequence is TGCGCCAGCAGCTCCGGATTAAATGAAGCTTTCTTT. This gives the protein CASSSGLNEAFF. This rearrangement joins TRBV5-1 to TRBJ1-1; the D is unclear. Germline loops: CDR1 SGHRS, CDR2 YFSETQ. The germline V and J ends were trimmed by 3 bases and 7 bases, with 10 bases remaining between them. The CDR3 is 12 amino acids.

This clonotype was seen at least ten times. CDR3 nucleotide sequence: TGCGCCAGCAGCCAAAGAACAGGGGGCCCCACTGAAGCTTTCTTT. It translates to CASSQRTGGPTEAFF. The V gene is TRBV4-1, the J gene TRBJ1-1, with 9 bases matching TRBD1. V lost 2 bases, J lost 4 bases, and 5 bases stayed unmatched. This CDR3 has 15 amino acids. The germline gives CDR1 MGHRA, CDR2 YSYEKL.

This clonotype turned up a few times. The rearrangement joins TRBV6-6 to TRBJ2-7; D ambiguous. The CDR3 totals 11 residues. Germline CDR1 reads MNHNY; CDR2 reads SVGAGI (reference sequence). The V end was cut by 7 bases, the J end by 2 bases, with 6 bases between. CDR3 sequence: CASKATYEQYF. The CDR3 DNA reads TGTGCCAGCAAGGCTACCTACGAGCAGTACTTC.

This rearrangement joins TRBV27 to TRBJ1-1; D is uncertain. The V gene's germline CDR1 is MNHEY and CDR2 SMNVEV (reference sequence). Trimming stripped 4 bases from V and 7 bases from J, with 7 bases between. This CDR3 region has 11 residues. This CDR3 reads CASSWLGEAFF. The CDR3 nucleotides read TGTGCCAGCAGTTGGTTGGGTGAAGCTTTCTTT.

This chain connects TRBV5-1 to TRBJ2-1; TRBD2 is a possible D gene (5 bases). The CDR3 loop spans 15 amino acids. Trimming removed 3 bases at V and 2 bases at J, with 12 bases between. Germline V gene lookup returns CDR1 SGHRS and CDR2 YFSETQ. CDR3 in DNA: TGCGCCAGCAGCTCGGACGGGGTGGCCTACAATGAGCAGTTCTTC. It is translated as CASSSDGVAYNEQFF. The full variable domain, in which reference TRBV5-1 and TRBJ2-1 provide the parts outside the CDR3, is KAGVTQTPRYLIKTRGQQVTLSCSPISGHRSVSWYQQTPGQGLQFLFEYFSETQRNKGNFPGRFSGRQFSNSRSEMNVSTLELGDSALYLCASSSDGVAYNEQFFGPGTRLTVL.

This clonotype was seen a few times. The J gene is TRBJ2-3, the V gene TRBV19; 11 positions match TRBD2. From germline, CDR1 is LNHDA and CDR2 SQIVND (reference sequence). With V trimmed by 5 bases and J by 0 bases, 7 bases remained unmatched. The CDR3 totals 17 residues. The CDR3: CASSVGLAGLSTDTQYF. As DNA, the CDR3 is TGTGCCAGTAGTGTCGGACTAGCGGGTTTAAGCACAGATACGCAGTATTTT.

The chain links TRBV11-2 to TRBJ2-1; TRBD2 matches 12 bases. The CDR3 covers 16 residues. V lost 8 bases and J lost 5; bases outside the gene matches: 10. In germline, CDR1 is SGHAT, CDR2 FQNNGV. The CDR3 bases are TGTGCCAGCGGCCCCGCCAGACTAGCGGGAGACAATGAGCAGTTCTTC. Encoded protein: CASGPARLAGDNEQFF.

The CDR3 region is CAWRQGYEQYF. In DNA, the CDR3 is TGTGCCTGGAGACAGGGCTACGAGCAGTACTTC. The chain combines TRBV30 with TRBJ2-7; D perhaps matches TRBD1 (6 bases). The CDR3 sequence is 11 residues long. V lost 3 bases to trimming and J lost 3 bases, with 6 bases between them. Germline V gene data show CDR1 as GTSNPN and CDR2 as SVGIG (reference sequence).

This clonotype was found a few times. The chain recombines TRBV5-1 with TRBJ2-5; 14 positions match TRBD2. J lost 6 bases, V lost 0 bases, and 1 base had no gene match. The V gene's germline CDR1 is SGHRS and CDR2 YFSETQ. The CDR3 covers 15 residues. As DNA, the CDR3 is TGCGCCAGCAGCTTGGGGACTAGCGGGAGGAAGACCCAGTACTTC. It yields the protein CASSLGTSGRKTQYF. Together with reference TRBV5-1 and TRBJ2-5, the CDR3 gives the full variable domain: KAGVTQTPRYLIKTRGQQVTLSCSPISGHRSVSWYQQTPGQGLQFLFEYFSETQRNKGNFPGRFSGRQFSNSRSEMNVSTLELGDSALYLCASSLGTSGRKTQYFGPGTRLLVL.

This chain links TRBV5-1 with TRBJ2-7; D unclear. This CDR3 is 13 amino acids long. Germline V gives CDR1 SGHRS, CDR2 YFSETQ. The V and J ends lost 0 bases and 4 bases respectively, with 8 bases between them. DNA of the CDR3: TGCGCCAGCAGCTTGGAACACTTATACGAGCAGTACTTC. Amino acids: CASSLEHLYEQYF.

This clonotype was counted only a few times. The chain uses TRBV12-3 or TRBV12-4 and TRBJ2-7; D might be TRBD1 (6 bases). This CDR3 region has 14 residues. V lost 3 bases and J 2 bases, leaving 11 bases between the germline ends. The chain's CDR3 is CASSLGDITYEQYF. The CDR3 DNA follows: TGTGCCAGCAGTTTGGGGGACATTACCTACGAGCAGTACTTC.

This chain uses TRBV11-2 with TRBJ1-4, with D unresolved. Trimming removed 5 bases at V and 4 bases at J, with 11 bases between. In germline, CDR1 is SGHAT, CDR2 FQNNGV. The CDR3 loop spans 14 amino acids. CDR3 sequence reads: CASSPGRLNEKLFF. DNA for the CDR3: TGTGCCAGCAGCCCCGGACGGCTTAATGAAAAACTGTTTTTT.